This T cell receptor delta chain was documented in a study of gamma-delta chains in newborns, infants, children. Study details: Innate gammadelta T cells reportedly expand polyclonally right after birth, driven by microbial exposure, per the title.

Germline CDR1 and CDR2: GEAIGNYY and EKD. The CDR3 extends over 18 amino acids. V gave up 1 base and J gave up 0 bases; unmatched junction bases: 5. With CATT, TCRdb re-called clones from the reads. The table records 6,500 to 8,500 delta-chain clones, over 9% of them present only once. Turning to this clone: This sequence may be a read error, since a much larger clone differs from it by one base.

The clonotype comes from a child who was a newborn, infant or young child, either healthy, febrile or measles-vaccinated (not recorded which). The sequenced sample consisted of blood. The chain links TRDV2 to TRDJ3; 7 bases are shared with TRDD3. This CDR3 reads CACDTGGHGSWDTRQMFF. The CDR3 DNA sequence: TGTGCCTGTGACACTGGGGGACACGGCTCCTGGGACACCCGACAGATGTTTTTC.